This entry lists 7 T cell receptor beta chains sequenced from one sample in a study of cytomegalovirus exposure and HLA in healthy donors (TCRdb year 2017). The receptor library was made with the immunoSEQ multiplex PCR assay. The multiplex PCR relied on a mix of 60 forward primers for TCR Vbeta segments and 13 reverse primers for TCR Jbeta segments. Drawn from immuneACCESS, this table holds only the in-frame rearrangements with V and J called that TCRdb kept. Clones are partly lost; checked studies trace under half to an unresolved V gene and leave the rest unexplained. The table for this sample lists about 95,000 clones; roughly four fifths of them were counted only once. The top ten constitute roughly 3.4% of the sample. The sequencing sample was made of PBMCs. Receptors originate from a young man in good health and CMV-seropositive.

The chain employs TRBV10-3 and TRBJ2-7; 8 bases line up with TRBD1. After removal of 1 base from V and 4 bases from J, the junction contained 9 bases not matched to a gene. The CDR3 has 16 amino acids. The germline V gene encodes CDR1 ENHRY and CDR2 SYGVKD. The CDR3 here is CAISELTGTGAYEQYF. The CDR3 nucleotides are TGTGCCATCAGTGAGTTAACCGGGACAGGAGCTTACGAGCAGTACTTC.

On this clone itself: Other DNA sequences in the same sample also yield this CDR3. The chain recombines TRBV7-9 with TRBJ1-5, with 8 bases matching TRBD1. Germline CDR1 is SEHNR and CDR2 is FQNEAQ (reference sequence). The CDR3 sequence is 15 residues long. The junction had 6 bases not matched to a gene; V was cut back by 5 bases and J by 3 bases. The CDR3 protein is CASSPGTGDNQPQHF. The DNA of the CDR3 is TGTGCCAGCAGCCCCGGGACAGGAGACAATCAGCCCCAGCATTTT.

The rearrangement links TRBV25-1 to TRBJ2-1, with D tentatively TRBD2 (5 bases). This CDR3 region has 14 residues. Trimming removed 4 bases at V and 1 base at J, with 8 bases between. Looked up from germline, CDR1 is MGHDK and CDR2 is SYGVNS. This CDR3 reads CASSGPGSYNEQFF. CDR3 coding DNA: TGTGCCAGCAGTGGCCCGGGATCCTACAATGAGCAGTTCTTC.

This clone was recorded once. The V and J genes are TRBV6-6 and TRBJ2-7; D call uncertain. Germline CDR1 MNHNY, CDR2 SVGAGI (reference sequence). The CDR3 has 14 amino acids. Trimming cost V 5 bases and J 0 bases, with 11 bases left between them. CDR3 sequence: CASSLPTGSYEQYF. The CDR3 DNA reads TGTGCCAGCAGTCTGCCGACTGGCTCCTACGAGCAGTACTTC.

This clone has only one observation. This chain joins TRBV6-1 and TRBJ1-2; D is undetermined. Trimming cost V 3 bases and J 2 bases, with 7 bases left between them. Germline V CDR1 and CDR2: MNHNS, SASEGT. The CDR3 loop spans 13 amino acids. This chain's CDR3 is CASSDTGNYGYTF. CDR3 sequence (DNA): TGTGCCAGCAGTGATACGGGGAACTATGGCTACACCTTC.

This clone is a singleton in its sample. The chain carries TRBV6-5 and TRBJ2-3, with a weak D call TRBD2 (6 bases). In germline, CDR1 is MNHEY, CDR2 SVGAGI. V was trimmed by 5 bases and J by 2 bases, leaving 14 bases between them. The CDR3 has 15 amino acids. CDR3 sequence reads: CASSTPGLNTDTQYF. CDR3 sequence (DNA): TGTGCCAGCAGTACCCCGGGACTGAACACAGATACGCAGTATTTT.

This clone appeared a single time. This sequence joins TRBV11-3 and TRBJ1-1, with a weak D call TRBD1 (5 bases). The germline V gene has CDR1 SGHNT and CDR2 YENEEA. Trimming took off 3 bases at V and 8 bases at J, with 13 bases between the two ends. The CDR3 runs 13 residues. CDR3 DNA: TGTGCCAGCAGCTTGGCGGGGGACCGCGAAGCTTTCTTT. It translates to CASSLAGDREAFF.